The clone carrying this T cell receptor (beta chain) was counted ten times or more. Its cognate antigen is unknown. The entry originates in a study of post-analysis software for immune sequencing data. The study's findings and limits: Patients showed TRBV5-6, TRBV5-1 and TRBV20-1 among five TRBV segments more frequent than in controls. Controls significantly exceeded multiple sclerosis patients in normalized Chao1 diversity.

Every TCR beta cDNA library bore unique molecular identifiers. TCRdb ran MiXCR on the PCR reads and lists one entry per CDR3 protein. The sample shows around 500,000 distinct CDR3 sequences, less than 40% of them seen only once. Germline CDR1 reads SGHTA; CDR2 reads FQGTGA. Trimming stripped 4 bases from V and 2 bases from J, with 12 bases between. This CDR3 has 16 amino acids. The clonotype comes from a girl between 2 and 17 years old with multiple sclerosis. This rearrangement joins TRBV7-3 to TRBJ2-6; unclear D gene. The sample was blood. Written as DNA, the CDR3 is TGTGCCAGCAGCTCGCCACGCGGTGCTGGGGCCAACGTCCTGACTTTC. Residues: CASSSPRGAGANVLTF. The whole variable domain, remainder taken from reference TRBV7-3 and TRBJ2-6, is GAGVSQTPSNKVTEKGKYVELRCDPISGHTALYWYRQSLGQGPEFLIYFQGTGAADDSGLPNDRFFAVRPEGSVSTLKIQRTERGDSAVYLCASSSPRGAGANVLTFGAGSRLTVL.